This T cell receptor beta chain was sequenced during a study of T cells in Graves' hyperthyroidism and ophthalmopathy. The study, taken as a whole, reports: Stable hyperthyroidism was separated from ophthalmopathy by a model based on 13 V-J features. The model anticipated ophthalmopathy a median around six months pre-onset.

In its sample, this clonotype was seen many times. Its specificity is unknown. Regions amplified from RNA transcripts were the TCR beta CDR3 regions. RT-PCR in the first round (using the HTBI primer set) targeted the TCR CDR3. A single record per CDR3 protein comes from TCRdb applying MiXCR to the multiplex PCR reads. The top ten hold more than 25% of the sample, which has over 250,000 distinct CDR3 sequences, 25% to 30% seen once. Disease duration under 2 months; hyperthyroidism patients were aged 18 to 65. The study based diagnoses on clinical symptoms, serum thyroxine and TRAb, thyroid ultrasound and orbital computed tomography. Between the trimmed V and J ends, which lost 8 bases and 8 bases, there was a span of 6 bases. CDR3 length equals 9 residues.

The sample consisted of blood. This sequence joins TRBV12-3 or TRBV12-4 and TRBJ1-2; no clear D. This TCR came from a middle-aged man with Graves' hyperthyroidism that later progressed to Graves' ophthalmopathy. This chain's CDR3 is CASGTGYTF. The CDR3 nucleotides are TGTGCCAGCGGAACGGGCTACACCTTC.